The TCR beta chain under discussion was sequenced for a study of cytomegalovirus exposure and HLA in healthy donors. The study's findings and limits: According to an earlier analysis, most TCR beta V segments yielded productive rearrangements about 87% or about 30% of the time. Association with HLA alleles at 0.05 false discovery rate was found for 16,951 TCR beta sequences in a later analysis. Cytomegalovirus association was listed for around 170 TCR beta chains. A later analysis showed TCR association rates differing by HLA locus, peaking at DRB1 and lowest at HLA-C.

PCR involved 60 Vbeta and 13 Jbeta primers. Sequencing used immunoSEQ multiplex PCR; TCRdb keeps in-frame clones, though not all of them. The sample has tens of thousands of clones, over 60% seen once; the top ten hold 3% to 4.5%. This clone was detected only once. Its antigen is currently unknown. The receptor was isolated from a man aged 25 to 45 in good health and CMV-seronegative. The sample taken for sequencing was PBMCs.

DNA for the CDR3: TGTGCCAGCAGTGAATGGGGACAGGGGGGGTGGAGCACTGAAGCTTTCTTT. Translating gives CASSEWGQGGWSTEAFF. The chain joins TRBV25-1 to TRBJ1-1, with 11 bases that match TRBD1. The CDR3 is made up of 17 amino acids. Trimming at V came to 1 base and at J to 4 bases, leaving 8 bases not matched to a gene. The germline V gene has CDR1 MGHDK and CDR2 SYGVNS.